This T cell receptor beta chain was observed in a study of T cell responses to AZD1222 COVID-19 vaccine (dated by TCRdb to 2020 to 2022). General notes on the study: AZD1222 recipients whose second dose came at about 4 weeks and those whose second dose came at about 12 weeks were combined into one group, since spike-specific TCR depth and breadth did not differ between the two schedules. Trial participants were enrolled into age subgroups of 18-55, 56-69 and 70-plus years, which contained about 150, 28 and 57 TCR-sequenced participants, respectively. TCR sequencing covered 233 trial participants: 200 to 220 given two doses of AZD1222 and approximately 25 given two doses of MenACWY control vaccine. What the study reported, not specific to this receptor: Epitopes outside the regions mutated in the B.1.351 and B.1.1.7 variants were reportedly recognized by nearly half of the unique spike-specific TCRs. CD4 TCRs associated with the vaccine covered the entire spike protein, and the dominant responses were in regions 160-218 and 743-854. Because no day 14 peak-response samples were available, repertoires were characterized only after the peak T cell response. A significant rise in spike-specific TCR breadth and depth was observed after two AZD1222 doses relative to day 0 and relative to MenACWY recipients. In the small 56-69-year group, the increase in depth fell short of significance, most likely because of low power. Most participants were white British and females outnumbered males, and the authors suggested that clonal diversity may have been underestimated. Only a handful of AZD1222 recipients were SARS-CoV-2 seropositive at baseline, limiting conclusions about previously exposed vaccinees.

In the germline V gene, CDR1 corresponds to WSHSY and CDR2 to SAAADI. The CDR3 runs 15 residues from the cysteine to the phenylalanine. The CDR3 DNA has 45 bases and is translated from base 1. At the junction V is shortened by 4 bases and J by 1 base, with 11 bases in between. The time point tag for this specimen amounts to: baseline before first vaccination. Samples from vaccinated people were obtained from the UK trials COV001 and COV002, which included a single-blind randomized controlled phase 2/3 trial of AZD1222 (ChAdOx1 nCoV-19) in healthy adults. For TCRbeta chain sequencing, PBMC samples from trial participants were taken at day 0 and at day 28 after the second dose. The CDR3 regions of human TCRbeta chains were analyzed by immunosequencing. The study's processing was this. Repertoire TCRs were matched against a reference library of SARS-CoV-2-specific TCRs generated with the MIRA antigen-specificity platform. Breadth meant the fraction of unique TCRs that were SARS-CoV-2-associated, whereas depth meant the fraction of total T cells that were SARS-CoV-2-associated. Using the MIRA data, each spike-specific TCR was assigned both to the spike region to which the TCR was reactive and to a CD4 or CD8 class. Log10-transformed breadth and depth values were compared by one-way ANOVA with Sidak's multiple comparisons tests. TCRdb retrieved this table from immuneACCESS and kept in-frame rearrangements only. Not all clones are present; in checked studies, unresolved V genes account for under half, and no reason is known for the remainder. The DNA was the basis for D and trimming; V, J and clone size are from that table. The sample table holds 100,000 to 150,000 clones, of which over 80% were seen once. Around 6% of the sample belongs to the ten largest clones.

This clone was observed a single time. The target of this receptor is not known. Within one base of it there is no much larger clone, and no base qualities were kept. The source material was peripheral blood, sampled on day 0 of AZD1222 vaccination. The sequence came from an adult in good health. This chain joins TRBV10-2 to TRBJ2-1, with the D gene not confidently named. The nucleotide sequence reads TGCGCCAGCAGTGTTCAGGTAGTTTCCTACAATGAGCAGTTCTTC. This is translated as CASSVQVVSYNEQFF.